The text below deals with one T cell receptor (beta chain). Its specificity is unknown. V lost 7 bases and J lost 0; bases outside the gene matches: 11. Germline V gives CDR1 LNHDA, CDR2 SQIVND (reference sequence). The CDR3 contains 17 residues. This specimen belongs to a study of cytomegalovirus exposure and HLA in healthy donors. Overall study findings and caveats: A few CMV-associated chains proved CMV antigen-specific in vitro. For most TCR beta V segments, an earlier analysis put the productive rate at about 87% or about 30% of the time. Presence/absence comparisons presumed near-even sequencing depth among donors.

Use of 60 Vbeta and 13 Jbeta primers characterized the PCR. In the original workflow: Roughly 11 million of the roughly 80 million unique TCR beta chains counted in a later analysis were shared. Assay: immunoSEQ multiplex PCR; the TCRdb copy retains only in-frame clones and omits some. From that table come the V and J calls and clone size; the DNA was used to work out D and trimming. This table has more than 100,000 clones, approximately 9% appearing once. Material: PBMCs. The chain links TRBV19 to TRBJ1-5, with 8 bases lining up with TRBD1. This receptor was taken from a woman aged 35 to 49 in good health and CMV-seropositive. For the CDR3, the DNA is TGTGCCAGTACCGGGACAGGCCGAAGTATTAGCAATCAGCCCCAGCATTTT. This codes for CASTGTGRSISNQPQHF.